A selection of T cell receptor beta chains follows, all from one sample in a study of PD-L1 blockade in urothelial cancer. Sequencing was performed with immunoSEQ multiplex PCR; in TCRdb, only in-frame clones are kept and a portion is missing. The table has about 17,000 clones, over 75% seen once. This sample comprised PBMCs, obtained around atezolizumab (anti-PD-L1) treatment. The receptors were sampled from a man in his sixties or seventies with urothelial cancer. CDR3s include the opening cysteine and the closing phenylalanine or tryptophan. Each record gives: D gene, J gene, V gene, CDR3 protein, CDR3 DNA. D genes are given only for firm matches.

d_call: -; j_call: TRBJ1-2; v_call: TRBV7-9; cdr3_aa: CASSSPHTGNYGYTF; cdr3_nt: TGTGCCAGCAGCTCCCCACACACAGGGAACTATGGCTACACCTTC
d_call: TRBD2; j_call: TRBJ2-3; v_call: TRBV5-6; cdr3_aa: CASSSLAGADTQYF; cdr3_nt: TGTGCCAGCAGCTCACTAGCGGGGGCAGATACGCAGTATTTT
d_call: -; j_call: TRBJ1-2; v_call: TRBV5-1; cdr3_aa: CASSLEGVRGYTF; cdr3_nt: TGCGCCAGCAGCTTGGAGGGGGTACGGGGCTACACCTTC
d_call: TRBD1; j_call: TRBJ2-7; v_call: TRBV7-9; cdr3_aa: CASTNLGDRFSNEQYF; cdr3_nt: TGTGCCAGCACCAACCTGGGGGACAGGTTTTCTAACGAGCAGTACTTC
d_call: TRBD2; j_call: TRBJ2-7; v_call: TRBV15; cdr3_aa: CATSRERLAGSIYEQYF; cdr3_nt: TGTGCCACCAGCAGAGAACGGCTAGCGGGGAGTATCTACGAGCAGTACTTC
d_call: TRBD1; j_call: TRBJ1-2; v_call: TRBV5-1; cdr3_aa: CASSSTGGLKDGYTF; cdr3_nt: TGCGCCAGCAGCTCTACAGGGGGTTTAAAGGATGGCTACACCTTC
d_call: -; j_call: TRBJ2-7; v_call: TRBV6-6; cdr3_aa: CASSYSRAREQYF; cdr3_nt: TGTGCCAGCAGTTACTCGAGGGCCCGCGAGCAGTACTTC
d_call: TRBD1; j_call: TRBJ1-1; v_call: TRBV11-3; cdr3_aa: CASSSTPGQGKAFF; cdr3_nt: TGTGCCAGCAGCAGTACCCCGGGACAGGGGAAAGCTTTCTTT
d_call: TRBD1; j_call: TRBJ2-7; v_call: TRBV19; cdr3_aa: CASSIGRGLYEQYF; cdr3_nt: TGTGCCAGTAGTATCGGCAGGGGGCTCTACGAGCAGTACTTC
d_call: TRBD1; j_call: TRBJ1-1; v_call: TRBV4-1; cdr3_aa: CASSQPNPYRGRNTEAFF; cdr3_nt: TGCGCCAGCAGCCAACCCAACCCGTACAGGGGGCGGAACACTGAAGCTTTCTTT
d_call: -; j_call: TRBJ1-2; v_call: TRBV6-1; cdr3_aa: CASSPTGSWDYGYTF; cdr3_nt: TGTGCCAGCAGTCCCACGGGGAGTTGGGACTATGGCTACACCTTC